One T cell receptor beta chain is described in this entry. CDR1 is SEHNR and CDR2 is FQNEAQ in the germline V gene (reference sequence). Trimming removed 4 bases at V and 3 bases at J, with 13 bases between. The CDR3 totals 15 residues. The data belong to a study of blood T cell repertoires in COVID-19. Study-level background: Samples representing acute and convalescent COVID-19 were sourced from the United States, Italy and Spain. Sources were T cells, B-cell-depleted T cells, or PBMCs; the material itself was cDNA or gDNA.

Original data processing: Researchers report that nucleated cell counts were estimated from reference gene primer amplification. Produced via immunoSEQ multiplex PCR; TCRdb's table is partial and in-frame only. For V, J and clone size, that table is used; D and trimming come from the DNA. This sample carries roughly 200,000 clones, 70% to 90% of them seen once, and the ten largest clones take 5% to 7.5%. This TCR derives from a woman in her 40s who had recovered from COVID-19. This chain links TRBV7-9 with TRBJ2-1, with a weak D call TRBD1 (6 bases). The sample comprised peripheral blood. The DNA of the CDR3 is TGTGCCAGCAGCTCATCCGGGACAATCTACAATGAGCAGTTCTTC. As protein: CASSSSGTIYNEQFF.